This TCR beta chain was obtained from a study of cytomegalovirus exposure and HLA in healthy donors (TCRdb year 2017). Turning to the overall study: In an earlier analysis of several hundred of the donors, roughly 300 Gb of sequence data and 100 million or so unique TCR beta sequences from roughly 200 million T cells were reported. An early release that covered about 600 HLA-typed donors contained approximately 300 gigabases of sequencing data and approximately 85 million unique TCR sequences. Of the roughly 390 genotyped donors, over 65% fell in the genetic ancestry cluster associated with self-reported Caucasian donors. The study aimed to test whether signatures of past pathogen exposure could be identified by cataloging public T cell receptors. Using immunosequencing, the study profiled T cell repertoires from roughly 650 subjects and related those repertoires to cytomegalovirus serostatus. A separate validation cohort of over 95 different subjects was used in addition to the roughly 720-subject first cohort. To predict cytomegalovirus infection status, the study brought together high-throughput TCR immunosequencing, statistical association of individual TCRs with disease status, and machine learning. To study patterns of TCR occurrence, a later analysis re-analyzed previously published TCR beta repertoires from 666 donors and added high-resolution HLA genotyping. Rather than drawing on any new phenotypic data, the later analysis identified candidate immune exposures from TCR beta sequences and the way those sequences occurred across donors. To decide whether each TCR beta V gene segment behaved as functional or pseudogenic, an earlier analysis of 587 of the donors relied on high-throughput TCR beta sequencing. Alongside the repertoire data, information on donor age, sex, ethnicity and CMV serostatus was compiled. A later genetic analysis took genome-wide SNP genotypes for about 55% of the 666 donors and used that subset as a discovery cohort. All discovery cohort repertoires had been generated on a single sequencing platform. Both class I and class II loci were covered by HLA typing, at four-digit resolution. Typing coverage differed by locus: A, B, C, DRB1 and DQB1 were typed in about 629-640 donors, DQA1 in 522, DPA1 in around 610, and DPB1 in 472. Several DR-DQ haplotypes were handled as single units for association and clustering because linkage in the cohort was strong. Among roughly 400 genotyped donors of the cohort, an average of about 220,000 unique TCR beta nucleotide sequences was sequenced per donor, of which roughly 18% were non-productive. The full study reports these points: V-gene and J-gene trimming of TCR beta chains was associated with a missense DCLRE1C variant in a later genetic analysis, and the association was replicated in an independent cohort. A later analysis found that most CMV-associated TCR beta chains appeared HLA-restricted, with HLA associations seemingly driven largely by CMV exposure. Compared with equally common non-associated chains, HLA-associated TCR beta chains in a later analysis were more clonally expanded and had lower generation probabilities. In both the original and validation cohorts, the classifier was reported to diagnose cytomegalovirus status with high specificity and sensitivity. In a later analysis, more than 15,000 TCR beta sequences were associated with specific HLA alleles at a false discovery rate of 0.05. Sequencing depth was assumed to be roughly uniform across donors in the presence/absence analyses, though that assumption may not hold. Compared with the approximately 600-donor mean, donors in an Asian-associated ancestry cluster had fewer N-insertions in productive TCRs, according to a later genetic analysis. A later analysis found that TCR association rates varied across HLA loci, with DRB1 alleles showing the most associated TCRs and HLA-C alleles the fewest. In this cohort, only TCR beta chains were sequenced, and detectable features were limited by the absence of alpha or paired-chain data. Because the 87-base-pair reads could not distinguish some IMGT-functional V segments, including TRBV6-2 and TRBV6-3, those segments were excluded. For the cohort, immune exposure information was limited to CMV serostatus. While some public TCRs were present in many individuals, most TCR sequences turned up only very rarely across donors. Because counts were too low, roughly 18 rarely observed V segments, including chromosome 9 orphons, were left out of the earlier analysis of 587 of the donors. Strong co-occurrence of HLA alleles, especially DR and DQ, made assigning TCR associations to individual alleles difficult. The authors suggested that the approach could potentially be generalized to other disease states and immunological phenotypes. In vitro tests confirmed that a few of the cytomegalovirus-associated TCR beta chains recognize cytomegalovirus antigens. A total of about 180 TCR beta chains were listed by the study as associated with cytomegalovirus. HLA typing was unavailable for some donors at each locus, so association tests used only the typed subset. A further reported finding was that TCR beta sequences accurately predicted the HLA-A and HLA-B alleles for most subjects in the first cohort. Several of the top co-occurrence clusters appeared to be linked to parvovirus B19, influenza, CMV and Epstein-Barr virus, according to a later analysis. Correlated functional status among segregating V segments might reflect linkage disequilibrium, but an unknown experimental factor could not be ruled out. A group of highly shared sequence variants was considered likely to be a technical artifact of the sequencing pipeline. In an earlier analysis of roughly 560 of the donors, most TCR beta V segments were observed in productive rearrangements about 90% or about 30% of the time, broadly matching IMGT annotations.

The library was produced with the immunoSEQ multiplex PCR assay. For the multiplex PCR, a mixture combining 60 forward primers for TCR Vbeta segments and 13 reverse primers for TCR Jbeta segments was used. The CDR3 region of rearranged TCR beta genes was amplified from genomic DNA by a multiplex PCR assay. Amplified TCR beta libraries were sequenced as 87-base-pair reads on the Illumina HiSeq System. The authors processed their data as follows. Across the 700 or so repertoires, a later analysis counted some 80 million unique TCR beta chains, some 11 million of which were shared by at least two donors. Raw reads were error-corrected and collapsed into unique sequences by a nearest-neighbor algorithm in which closely related sequences were merged to remove PCR and sequencing errors. V, D and J gene segments were assigned by aligning CDR3 sequences to IMGT reference sequences. For a sequence to be retained, a match of at least six nucleotides was required to both a V gene segment and a J gene segment. A rearrangement was called productive if the CDR3 had no stop codons and remained in frame with V and J, and every other rearrangement was called non-productive. Following IMGT convention, CDR3 was defined as the stretch from the second conserved V-encoded cysteine to the conserved J-encoded phenylalanine. The earlier analysis of about 500 of the donors excluded sequences that lacked an unambiguous match to a single V gene segment. An earlier analysis of fewer than 750 of the donors classified V segments as functional when productive rearrangements were above 56.7% and as segregating when the standard deviation between donors was above 5%. To diagnose cytomegalovirus status from the catalog of TCR beta chain sequences, a statistical classification framework was built. V and J gene assignment, in a later analysis, came from comparing TCR nucleotide sequences with IMGT/GENE-DB human TR gene sequences. In a later analysis, CDR3 sequences and most-parsimonious VDJ recombination scenarios were assigned using the TCRdist pipeline. In a later analysis, every TCR beta chain was defined by the combination of its CDR3 amino acid sequence and its V-gene family, and reads without a unique V-gene family were dropped. As a way to deal with suspected cross-contamination and a sequencing artifact, a later analysis dropped over 550 nucleotide sequences that were highly shared and had low generation probability. A later analysis calculated a clonal expansion index for each public chain from normalized within-repertoire ranks of inferred template counts. A later analysis computed generation probabilities with a VDJ recombination model fitted to out-of-frame rearrangements, and checked the results against IGoR. Hypergeometric tests were used in a later analysis to score TCR-TCR, TCR-HLA and TCR-CMV co-occurrence, with a repertoire-size bias correction applied to the TCR pairs. A later analysis estimated false discovery rates by permuting HLA or CMV assignments 20 times. In a later analysis, co-occurring TCRs were grouped using DBSCAN, and TCRdist sequence similarity was added for clustering within HLA-allele-positive subsets. Repertoires with fewer than 30,000 or more than 120,000 public chains were left out of co-occurrence clustering, as were roughly five repertoires with anomalous nucleotide sharing. The table was pulled from immuneACCESS by TCRdb, which kept in-frame rearrangements only. Such tables lose some clones; where checked, under half of the loss comes from unresolved V genes, and the rest has no known cause. D and trimming were read from the DNA, whereas the V and J calls and clone size are those reported in that table. The sample has 180,000 or so clones on record, around 76% of them singletons. 2% to 2.5% of the sample is held by the ten biggest clonotypes.

In total, roughly 670 healthy bone marrow donors made up the cohort. Cohort members were all nominally healthy when sampled, although unrecorded immune exposures were likely present. The donor was CMV seropositive and belonged to the group of 270 or so seropositive cohort members. A peripheral blood sample was collected from each donor, and TCR beta sequencing was performed on peripheral blood mononuclear cells. Genomic DNA was extracted from the blood cell samples with the Qiagen DNeasy Blood Extraction Kit. Measured from the cysteine to the phenylalanine, the CDR3 is 15 residues long. Here the CDR3 DNA is all that survives: 45 bases in frame from base 1. CDR1 and CDR2 are read off the germline V gene as SGDLS and YYNGEE. Compared with germline, V lacks 0 bases and J lacks 1 base; bases without a gene match: 2. About this clone itself: Its specific antigen is unknown. Per-nucleotide qualities are absent, and no much larger clonotype sits a single base away.

The sequence was obtained from a woman in her 30s in good health and CMV-seropositive. Sequenced sample: PBMCs. The chain employs TRBV9 and TRBJ2-5, with 8 bases aligning to TRBD2. The sequenced DNA: TGTGCCAGCAGCGTAGAGCGGGGGCCCCAAGAGACCCAGTACTTC. Translated, it gives CASSVERGPQETQYF.